A single T cell receptor (beta chain) is shown here with its context. The data were obtained in a study of T cells expressing NK-cell markers. The overall study: Repertoire data for TCR beta were derived from sorted T cells (CD3+CD56+NKG2C+, CD3+CD56+NKG2C- and CD3+CD56-NKG2C+).

TCRdb reprocessed the 5' RACE reads and reports one entry per CDR3 protein, with no DNA. This repertoire includes roughly 450,000 distinct CDR3 sequences. The CDR3 has 15 residues. Germline V gene lookup returns CDR1 DFQATT and CDR2 SNEGSKA (reference sequence). The sequence was collected from a woman aged 45-59 years in good health. The rearrangement uses TRBV20-1 and TRBJ2-1; TCRdb designates TRBD2, a call that cannot be tested without DNA. Sample: blood T cells: a sorted CD56 or NKG2C T cell subset, CD4+ or CD8+ T cells, or bulk PBMC T cells (not recorded which). The CDR3 spells CSAYTSGLSYNEQFF.